Listed below are T cell receptor beta chains from one sample, sequenced in a study of CD8 T cells in Susac syndrome. Via MiXCR, TCRdb re-called the immunoSEQ multiplex PCR reads, giving one row per CDR3 protein. The table shows fewer than 350,000 distinct CDR3 sequences, with 85% occurring only once. Material: CD8+ T cells from PBMCs. These receptors all come from a human donor with multiple sclerosis. CDR3s include the opening cysteine and the closing phenylalanine or tryptophan. D genes are given only for firm matches.

TRBV20-1	TRBD1	TRBJ2-1	CSARDGGRGHVDEQFF
TRBV27	TRBD2	TRBJ2-7	CASSTKLGLAGVEQYF
TRBV27	-	TRBJ2-7	CASSLSLSYEQYF
TRBV6-2/TRBV6-3	TRBD1	TRBJ2-1	CASSNRGPYNEQFF
TRBV24-1	TRBD2	TRBJ2-1	CATSDEIAGSSYNEQFF
TRBV28	-	TRBJ2-2	CASSFKGSKYTGELFF
TRBV6-2/TRBV6-3	TRBD2	TRBJ2-2	CASSGGLAESTGELFF
TRBV12-2	-	TRBJ2-3	CASRLAPRLAGGHALSTDTQYF
TRBV11-1	TRBD2	TRBJ2-3	CASSLEAGLAADTQYF
TRBV12-3/TRBV12-4	-	TRBJ2-7	CASRLPGSYEQYF
TRBV20-1	-	TRBJ2-2	CSASDSFSIGTGELFF
TRBV29-1	-	TRBJ2-7	CSVLEMEEQYF
TRBV9	-	TRBJ1-2	CASSPSGGQYYGYTF
TRBV4-3	-	TRBJ2-7	CASSQVLAYEQYF